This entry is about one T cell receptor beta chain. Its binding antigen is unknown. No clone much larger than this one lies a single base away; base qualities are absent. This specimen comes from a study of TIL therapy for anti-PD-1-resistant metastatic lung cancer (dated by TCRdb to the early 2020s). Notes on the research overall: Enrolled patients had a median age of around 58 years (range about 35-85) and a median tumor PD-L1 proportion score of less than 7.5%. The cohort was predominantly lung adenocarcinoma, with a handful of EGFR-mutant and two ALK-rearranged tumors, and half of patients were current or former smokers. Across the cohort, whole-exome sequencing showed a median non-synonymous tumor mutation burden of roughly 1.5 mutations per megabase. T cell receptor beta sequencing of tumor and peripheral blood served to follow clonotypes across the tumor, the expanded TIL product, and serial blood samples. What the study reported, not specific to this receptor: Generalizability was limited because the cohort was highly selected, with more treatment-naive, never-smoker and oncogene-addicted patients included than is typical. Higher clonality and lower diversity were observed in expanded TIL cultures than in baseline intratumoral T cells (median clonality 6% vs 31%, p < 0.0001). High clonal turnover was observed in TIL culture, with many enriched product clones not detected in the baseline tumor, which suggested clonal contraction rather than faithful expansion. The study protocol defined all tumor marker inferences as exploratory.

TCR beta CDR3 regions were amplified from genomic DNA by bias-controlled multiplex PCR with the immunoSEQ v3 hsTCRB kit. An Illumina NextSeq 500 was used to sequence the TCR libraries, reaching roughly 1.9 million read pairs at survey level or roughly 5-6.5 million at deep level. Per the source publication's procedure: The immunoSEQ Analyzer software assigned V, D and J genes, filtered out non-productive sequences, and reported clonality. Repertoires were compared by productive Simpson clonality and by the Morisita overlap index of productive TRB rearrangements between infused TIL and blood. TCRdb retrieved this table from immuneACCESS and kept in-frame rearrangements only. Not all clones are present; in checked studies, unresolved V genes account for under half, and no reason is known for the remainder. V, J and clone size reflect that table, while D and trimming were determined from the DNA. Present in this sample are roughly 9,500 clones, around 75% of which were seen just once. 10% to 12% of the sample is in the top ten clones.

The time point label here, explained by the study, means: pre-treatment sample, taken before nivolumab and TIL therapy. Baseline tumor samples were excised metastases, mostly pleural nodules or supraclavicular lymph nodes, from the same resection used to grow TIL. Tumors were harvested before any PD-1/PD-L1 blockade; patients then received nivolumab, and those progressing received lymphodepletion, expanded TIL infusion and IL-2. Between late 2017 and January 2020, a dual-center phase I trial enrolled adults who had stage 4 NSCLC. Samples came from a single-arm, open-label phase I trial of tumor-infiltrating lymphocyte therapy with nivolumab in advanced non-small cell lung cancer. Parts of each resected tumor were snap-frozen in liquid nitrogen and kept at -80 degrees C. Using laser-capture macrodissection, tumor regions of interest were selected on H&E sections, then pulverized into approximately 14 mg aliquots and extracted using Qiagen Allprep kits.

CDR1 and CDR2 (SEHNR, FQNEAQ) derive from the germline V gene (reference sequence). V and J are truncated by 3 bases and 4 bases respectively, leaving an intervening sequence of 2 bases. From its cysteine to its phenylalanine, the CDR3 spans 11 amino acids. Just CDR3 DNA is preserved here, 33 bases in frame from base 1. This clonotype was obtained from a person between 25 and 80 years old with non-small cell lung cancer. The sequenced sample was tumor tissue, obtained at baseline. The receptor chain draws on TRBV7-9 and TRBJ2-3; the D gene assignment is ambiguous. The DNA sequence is TGTGCCAGCAGCTTTTCAGATACGCAGTATTTT. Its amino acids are CASSFSDTQYF. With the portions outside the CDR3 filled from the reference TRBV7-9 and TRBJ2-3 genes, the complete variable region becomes DTGVSQNPRHKITKRGQNVTFRCDPISEHNRLYWYRQTLGQGPEFLTYFQNEAQLEKSRLLSDRFSAERPKGSFSTLEIQRTEQGDSAMYLCASSFSDTQYFGPGTRLTVL.